These T cell receptor beta chains were read from a single sample in a study of blood T cell repertoires in COVID-19. TCRdb's table, derived via immunoSEQ multiplex PCR, lists solely in-frame clones and lacks some. The sample includes about 110,000 clones, 75% to 80% of them seen just once. Sequenced: peripheral blood. These receptors were collected from an elderly woman with active or convalescent COVID-19. Both conserved end residues are trimmed from each CDR3. Fields, in order: J gene, V gene, CDR3 protein.

j_call: TRBJ2-7; v_call: TRBV7-2; cdr3_aa: ASSLDAGNYEQY
j_call: TRBJ1-5; v_call: TRBV7-8; cdr3_aa: ASSLVGGGQPQH
j_call: TRBJ1-2; v_call: TRBV7-2; cdr3_aa: ASSLHTFGYT
j_call: TRBJ1-1; v_call: TRBV9; cdr3_aa: ASSAQTANTEAF
j_call: TRBJ1-6; v_call: TRBV5-4; cdr3_aa: ASSLDTGGRNSPLH
j_call: TRBJ2-7; v_call: TRBV21-1; cdr3_aa: ASSKDVRHGGSYEQY
j_call: TRBJ1-3; v_call: TRBV7-9; cdr3_aa: ASRLGQGQDTIY
j_call: TRBJ2-4; v_call: TRBV29-1; cdr3_aa: SVELWGLAKNIQY
j_call: TRBJ1-2; v_call: TRBV7-2; cdr3_aa: ASSWTEGLSPYGYT
j_call: TRBJ1-4; v_call: TRBV2; cdr3_aa: ASSRDGEEKLF
j_call: TRBJ1-2; v_call: TRBV7-2; cdr3_aa: ASSSRRGLDQLYGYT
j_call: TRBJ2-7; v_call: TRBV7-3; cdr3_aa: ASSLSGTSGILSYEQY
j_call: TRBJ2-3; v_call: TRBV5-1; cdr3_aa: ASSGGAALTSTDTQY
j_call: TRBJ1-2; v_call: TRBV19; cdr3_aa: ASSRTGSRDYGYT
j_call: TRBJ1-1; v_call: TRBV30; cdr3_aa: AWMRWTEAF
j_call: TRBJ2-7; v_call: TRBV4-1; cdr3_aa: ASSPRIAGQGLTYEQY
j_call: TRBJ1-5; v_call: TRBV30; cdr3_aa: AWSIGYNQPQH
j_call: TRBJ1-3; v_call: TRBV9; cdr3_aa: ASSAHTGNTIY
j_call: TRBJ2-3; v_call: TRBV19; cdr3_aa: ASTEIVGQGSVCTDTDTQY
j_call: TRBJ2-3; v_call: TRBV2; cdr3_aa: ASSRDTRTDTQY
j_call: TRBJ2-7; v_call: TRBV11-2; cdr3_aa: ASSRDFPAEQY
j_call: TRBJ1-5; v_call: TRBV19; cdr3_aa: ASSPPTVNQPQH
j_call: TRBJ2-1; v_call: TRBV6-5; cdr3_aa: ASTSGLLYNEQF
j_call: TRBJ2-7; v_call: TRBV29-1; cdr3_aa: SVDTSGGNQY
j_call: TRBJ1-4; v_call: TRBV6-6; cdr3_aa: ASARGALEKLF
j_call: TRBJ2-7; v_call: TRBV4-1; cdr3_aa: ASSQVWGTGGVYEQY
j_call: TRBJ1-5; v_call: TRBV2; cdr3_aa: ASSLWVSGNQPQH
j_call: TRBJ2-1; v_call: TRBV7-3; cdr3_aa: ASSSGLAGAASEQF
j_call: TRBJ1-3; v_call: TRBV15; cdr3_aa: ATSRDIVNTIY
j_call: TRBJ2-3; v_call: TRBV5-1; cdr3_aa: ASGPGQGTDTQY
j_call: TRBJ2-1; v_call: TRBV28; cdr3_aa: ASRTLAGDPNEQF
j_call: TRBJ2-1; v_call: TRBV5-6; cdr3_aa: ASSFTGGSHNEQF
j_call: TRBJ1-6; v_call: TRBV6-6; cdr3_aa: ASRKTERNSPLH
j_call: TRBJ2-5; v_call: TRBV7-2; cdr3_aa: ASSSLGLAGGRGETQY
j_call: TRBJ1-6; v_call: TRBV19; cdr3_aa: ASSGSSGYNSPLH
j_call: TRBJ2-1; v_call: TRBV5-4; cdr3_aa: ASSLYAGWSSYNEQF
j_call: TRBJ1-5; v_call: TRBV5-5; cdr3_aa: ASSRGQGSNQPQH
j_call: TRBJ2-2; v_call: TRBV2; cdr3_aa: ATSAVITGELF
j_call: TRBJ2-3; v_call: TRBV20-1; cdr3_aa: SGQNLDTQY
j_call: TRBJ1-3; v_call: TRBV7-6; cdr3_aa: ASSQAGTGNTIY
j_call: TRBJ2-7; v_call: TRBV6-5; cdr3_aa: ASSYRGASYEQY
j_call: TRBJ1-1; v_call: TRBV6-5; cdr3_aa: ASKPRGTGNTEAF
j_call: TRBJ2-3; v_call: TRBV9; cdr3_aa: ASSAPGGRGSTDTQY
j_call: TRBJ2-5; v_call: TRBV20-1; cdr3_aa: SASLNQETQY
j_call: TRBJ2-3; v_call: TRBV4-2; cdr3_aa: ASSPLPEGQDTDTQY
j_call: TRBJ1-2; v_call: TRBV19; cdr3_aa: ASSLRGQGGGYT
j_call: TRBJ2-3; v_call: TRBV5-4; cdr3_aa: ASSLESRSTDTQY
j_call: TRBJ2-7; v_call: TRBV7-9; cdr3_aa: ASSPTGYEQY
j_call: TRBJ2-7; v_call: TRBV27; cdr3_aa: ASRQGVGLQY
j_call: TRBJ2-7; v_call: TRBV30; cdr3_aa: AWNRDRGYEQY
j_call: TRBJ1-2; v_call: TRBV27; cdr3_aa: ASSPFSRPGGAGYGYT
j_call: TRBJ2-3; v_call: TRBV6-2/TRBV6-3; cdr3_aa: ASSYRTSSLADTQY
j_call: TRBJ2-2; v_call: TRBV15; cdr3_aa: ATSPTSGQGRSGELF
j_call: TRBJ2-2; v_call: TRBV5-1; cdr3_aa: ASSSRRTTSDQTGELF
j_call: TRBJ1-5; v_call: TRBV11-2; cdr3_aa: ASSLFGGNNQPQH
j_call: TRBJ1-3; v_call: TRBV30; cdr3_aa: AWSSVFSGNTIY